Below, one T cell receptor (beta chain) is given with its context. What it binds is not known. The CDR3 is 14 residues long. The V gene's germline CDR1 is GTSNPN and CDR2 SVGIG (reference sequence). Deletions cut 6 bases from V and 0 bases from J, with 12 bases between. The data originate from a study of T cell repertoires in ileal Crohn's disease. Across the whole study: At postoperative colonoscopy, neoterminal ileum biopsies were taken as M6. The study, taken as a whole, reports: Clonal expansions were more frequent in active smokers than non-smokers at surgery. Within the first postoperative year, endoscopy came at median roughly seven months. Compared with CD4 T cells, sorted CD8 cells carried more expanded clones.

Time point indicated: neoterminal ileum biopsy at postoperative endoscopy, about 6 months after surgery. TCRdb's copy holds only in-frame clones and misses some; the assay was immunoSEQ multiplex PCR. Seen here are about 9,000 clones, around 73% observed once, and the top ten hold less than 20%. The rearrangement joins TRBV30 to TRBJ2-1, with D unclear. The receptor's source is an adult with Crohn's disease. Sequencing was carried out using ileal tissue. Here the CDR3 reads CACTPGYSYNEQFF. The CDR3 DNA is TGTGCCTGCACTCCCGGGTACTCCTACAATGAGCAGTTCTTC.